These T cell receptor beta chains were read from a single sample in a study of CD8+CD57+ T cells in acquired aplastic anemia. TCRdb independently ran MiXCR on the reads; one entry per CDR3 protein. The sample lists roughly 180,000 distinct CDR3 sequences; around 66% were seen once. The sequenced sample was sorted CD4+, CD8+, or CD8+CD57+ T cells (not recorded which) from PBMCs. These receptors came from a human donor with severe aplastic anemia or a healthy control (not recorded which). Both conserved end residues are part of each CDR3. A D gene is named only where the DNA matches it firmly. Only some rows state a clone size, as once, few, many or a class for expanded clones.

CDR3nt	CDR3aa	len	v_gene	j_gene	abundance	d_gene
TGTGCCAGCAGCTCCAGGATAGCGGGGGGGCCAGATACGCAGTATTTT	CASSSRIAGGPDTQYF	16	TRBV9	TRBJ2-3	NA	TRBD2
TGCAGCGTCGCCCAAGTGAACACTGAAGCTTTCTTT	CSVAQVNTEAFF	12	TRBV29-1	TRBJ1-1	NA	NA
TGTGCCAGCAGCTCGACAAGGGACTACACCTTC	CASSSTRDYTF	11	TRBV7-9	TRBJ1-2	many	NA
TGTGCCAGCAGTCAGTCGACAGGGGTTCAGCCCCAGCATTTT	CASSQSTGVQPQHF	14	TRBV27	TRBJ1-5	many	TRBD1
TGTGCCAGCATTCAGACCCAGTACTTC	CASIQTQYF	9	TRBV7-8	TRBJ2-5	NA	NA
TGTGCCAGCAGTTACTCGGGACAGGGGCTTGCTGGAAACACCATATATTTT	CASSYSGQGLAGNTIYF	17	TRBV6-5	TRBJ1-3	NA	TRBD1
TGTGCCAGCAGCTTGGCGGAGGGGTCCTACAATGAGCAGTTCTTC	CASSLAEGSYNEQFF	15	TRBV7-8	TRBJ2-1	NA	NA
TGTGCCAGCAGCGTAGCTAACCAAGAGACCCAGTACTTC	CASSVANQETQYF	13	TRBV9	TRBJ2-5	many	NA
TGCGCCAGCAGTGATCGGGAGAGCTCCTACAATGAGCAGTTCTTC	CASSDRESSYNEQFF	15	TRBV10-2	TRBJ2-1	NA	NA
TGTGCCAGCAGTTTAGCCTGGCGTCTAGCGGGAACCTACAATGAGCAGTTCTTC	CASSLAWRLAGTYNEQFF	18	TRBV12-3/TRBV12-4	TRBJ2-1	NA	TRBD2
TGTGCCAGCAGGGGGAATCGGGTCACAGATACGCAGTATTTT	CASRGNRVTDTQYF	14	TRBV9	TRBJ2-3	NA	NA
TGCAGCGTTGGTAACACTGAAGCTTTCTTT	CSVGNTEAFF	10	TRBV29-1	TRBJ1-1	NA	NA
TGCAGCGCGGACGGGACTAGCGGGAGTTACGAGCAGTACTTC	CSADGTSGSYEQYF	14	TRBV29-1	TRBJ2-7	once	TRBD2
TGTGCCAGCTTACCCCCCGACGCAACGAACACCGGGGAGCTGTTTTTT	CASLPPDATNTGELFF	16	TRBV7-9	TRBJ2-2	many	NA
TGTGCCAGCAGCATAGGGTCCGGGGGGCAAGAGACCCAGTACTTC	CASSIGSGGQETQYF	15	TRBV7-9	TRBJ2-5	NA	TRBD2
TGTGCCAGCAGCTTGGCCCCTTCCTACGAGCAGTACTTC	CASSLAPSYEQYF	13	TRBV5-4	TRBJ2-7	NA	NA
TGTGCCAGCAGTTACACGACAGGGGTGAACACTGAAGCTTTCTTT	CASSYTTGVNTEAFF	15	TRBV6-6	TRBJ1-1	many	TRBD1
TGCAGTGCTATGACAGGGGGCTATAGCTACACCTTC	CSAMTGGYSYTF	12	TRBV20-1	TRBJ1-2	NA	TRBD1
TGCGCCAGCAGCTTGTTAACGAACACCGGGGAGCTGTTTTTT	CASSLLTNTGELFF	14	TRBV5-1	TRBJ2-2	NA	NA
TGTGCCAGCAGCTCGGACAGGGTCCACTACGAGCAGTACTTC	CASSSDRVHYEQYF	14	TRBV7-6	TRBJ2-7	NA	TRBD1
TGTGCCAGCAGCTTAGCGCTTGGACAGGTCTACGGGCAGTACTTC	CASSLALGQVYGQYF	15	TRBV7-9	TRBJ2-7	NA	TRBD1
TGTGCCAGCAGTGCAGAGAACCCCTATGGCTACACCTTC	CASSAENPYGYTF	13	TRBV7-9	TRBJ1-2	NA	NA
TGTGCCAGTAGTTCCTGGGGACTAGCGGGGGCTACCGACCACAATGAGCAGTTCTTC	CASSSWGLAGATDHNEQFF	19	TRBV25-1	TRBJ2-1	NA	TRBD2
TGCAGTGCTAGAGTGGGAGGGACTAACCAAGAGACCCAGTACTTC	CSARVGGTNQETQYF	15	TRBV20-1	TRBJ2-5	NA	TRBD2
TGTGCCAGCAGCCCCCGGGGGCGAGCCGGGGAGCTGTTTTTT	CASSPRGRAGELFF	14	TRBV7-9	TRBJ2-2	NA	NA
TGTGCCAGCAGCATAACTAGCGGGGGGATACCGAATACGCAGTATTTT	CASSITSGGIPNTQYF	16	TRBV11-3	TRBJ2-3	once	TRBD2
TGTGCCAGCATGGACCCTACGGGGATGAACACTGAAGCTTTCTTT	CASMDPTGMNTEAFF	15	TRBV2	TRBJ1-1	many	NA
TGCGCCAGCAGCTATGTGGGAGCTGGCGGGGAGCTGTTTTTT	CASSYVGAGGELFF	14	TRBV5-1	TRBJ2-2	NA	NA
TGTGCCATCAGTGAGTCGAGGGGGGACGGCTACACCTTC	CAISESRGDGYTF	13	TRBV10-3	TRBJ1-2	NA	NA
TGCGCCAGCAGTGAGTTAGGGGACGAGCAGTACTTC	CASSELGDEQYF	12	TRBV6-5	TRBJ2-7	NA	NA
TGTGCCAGCAGCCCCAACACGGGGGGGCCGTACGAGCAGTACTTC	CASSPNTGGPYEQYF	15	TRBV7-7	TRBJ2-7	few	TRBD2
TGTGCCAGTAGTATTATCCAGGACCAAACACTCTCTGGAAACACCATATATTTT	CASSIIQDQTLSGNTIYF	18	TRBV19	TRBJ1-3	many	NA
TGTGCCACCAGTGGCGTGGGACTAGCGGGAATTGAGCAGTTCTTC	CATSGVGLAGIEQFF	15	TRBV24-1	TRBJ2-1	NA	TRBD2
TGTGCCAGCAGTGCGATGCAGGGGGCCACGTCTGGAAACACCATATATTTT	CASSAMQGATSGNTIYF	17	TRBV6-1	TRBJ1-3	NA	TRBD1
TGCAGTGCTGCAGGGGTAAACTCTGGAAACACCATATATTTT	CSAAGVNSGNTIYF	14	TRBV20-1	TRBJ1-3	NA	NA